Below are 22 T cell receptor beta chains sequenced from a single sample in a study of blood T cell repertoires in COVID-19. The table came from immunoSEQ multiplex PCR; TCRdb's copy has only in-frame clones and leaves some out. In the table there are 100,000 to 150,000 clones, about four fifths of which are singletons. Sequencing input: peripheral blood. All receptors come from a man in his sixties with active or convalescent COVID-19.

The rearrangement links TRBV10-3 to TRBJ2-1; TRBD2 matches 7 bases. Per germline, CDR1 ENHRY and CDR2 SYGVKD. V shed 4 bases, J shed 4 bases, and the junction held 4 bases outside the gene matches. This CDR3 has 14 amino acids. The CDR3 sequence: CAISASSGYNEQFF. DNA of the CDR3: TGTGCCATCAGTGCCTCTAGCGGTTACAATGAGCAGTTCTTC.

The gene calls are TRBV5-4 and TRBJ2-5, with TRBD2 matching 9 bases. This CDR3 contains 15 residues. Germline lookup yields CDR1 SGHNT and CDR2 YYREEE (reference sequence). The junction had 3 bases not matched to a gene; V was cut back by 1 base and J by 2 bases. The chain's CDR3 is CASSLRLAGQETQYF. CDR3 in DNA: TGTGCCAGCAGCTTGCGGCTAGCGGGGCAAGAGACCCAGTACTTC.

The gene calls are TRBV19 and TRBJ2-3; 7 bases map to TRBD2. The germline V gene has CDR1 LNHDA and CDR2 SQIVND (reference sequence). Trimming cost V 7 bases and J 5 bases; bases outside gene matches: 6. The CDR3 is made up of 13 amino acids. CDR3 nucleotide sequence: TGTGCCAGTACGAACGGGAGGAGAGATACGCAGTATTTT. Its protein is CASTNGRRDTQYF.

The V gene is TRBV5-4, the J gene TRBJ1-2; a weak D match, TRBD1 (6 bases). Deletions cut 4 bases from V and 3 bases from J, with 25 bases between. This CDR3 contains 18 residues. Germline V gene sequence: CDR1 SGHNT, CDR2 YYREEE (reference sequence). CDR3 in amino acids: CASSPRGRGGISDYGYTF. The CDR3 DNA reads TGTGCCAGCAGCCCCAGGGGCAGGGGTGGTATTAGCGACTATGGCTACACCTTC. Based on the CDR3 plus reference TRBV5-4 and TRBJ1-2, the full variable domain is ETGVTQSPTHLIKTRGQQVTLRCSSQSGHNTVSWYQQALGQGPQFIFQYYREEENGRGNFPPRFSGLQFPNYSSELNVNALELDDSALYLCASSPRGRGGISDYGYTFGSGTRLTVV.

This clone was detected only a few times. The same CDR3 arises from other DNA sequences in this sample as well. J is TRBJ2-1 and V is TRBV6-4; 7 nucleotides line up with TRBD2. Germline V gives CDR1 MRHNA, CDR2 SNTAGT. The V and J ends lost 4 bases and 4 bases, in that order; junction bases with no gene match: 1. This CDR3 contains 13 residues. CDR3 sequence reads: CASSAGLYNEQFF. In nucleotides, the CDR3 is TGTGCCAGCAGTGCGGGACTATACAATGAGCAGTTCTTC.

The rearrangement joins TRBV28 to TRBJ1-1, with D perhaps matching TRBD1 (5 bases). The CDR3 has 15 residues. CDR1 is MDHEN and CDR2 is SYDVKM in the germline V gene. V shed 8 bases and J shed 6 bases, with 22 bases lying between them. The CDR3 spells CASHNVRGSIPEAFF. The DNA for the CDR3 is TGTGCCAGCCACAATGTTAGGGGCAGTATCCCTGAAGCTTTCTTT.

This rearrangement joins TRBV5-5 to TRBJ2-7; 7 bases are a match to TRBD2. Germline CDR1 SGHKS, CDR2 YYEKEE (reference sequence). V shed 7 bases, J shed 1 base, and the junction held 8 bases outside the gene matches. CDR3 length: 14 residues. The CDR3 is CASLTSVQSYEQYF. CDR3 nucleotide sequence: TGTGCCAGCCTCACTAGCGTCCAGTCCTACGAGCAGTACTTC.

The rearrangement links TRBV27 to TRBJ1-1; 10 bases align to TRBD1. CDR1 MNHEY and CDR2 SMNVEV come from the germline V gene (reference sequence). V was pared by 5 bases and J by 2 bases, with 14 bases of the junction left unmatched. The CDR3 extends over 18 amino acids. This CDR3 is CASSPQTGGAVGNTEAFF. The CDR3 DNA follows: TGTGCCAGCAGTCCGCAGACAGGGGGCGCGGTTGGAAACACTGAAGCTTTCTTT.

The V and J genes are TRBV18 and TRBJ2-1, with D tentatively TRBD2 (5 bases). The CDR3 totals 17 residues. Germline CDR1 is KGHSH and CDR2 is LQKENI. Trimming stripped 0 bases from V and 7 bases from J, with 19 bases between. The CDR3 loop is CASSPPGGLAQTNEQFF. The CDR3 DNA reads TGTGCCAGCTCACCACCGGGCGGATTAGCGCAAACTAATGAGCAGTTCTTC.

This rearrangement joins TRBV9 to TRBJ2-2; 10 nucleotides match TRBD1. With V trimmed by 4 bases and J by 2 bases, 8 bases remained unmatched. The germline V gene encodes CDR1 SGDLS and CDR2 YYNGEE. This CDR3 contains 17 residues. As DNA, the CDR3 is TGTGCCAGCAGCACCCCCGGGACAGGGGATAACACCGGGGAGCTGTTTTTT. Translating gives CASSTPGTGDNTGELFF.

The V call is TRBV19, the J call TRBJ2-3, with 10 bases identical to TRBD1. Per the germline V gene, CDR1 is LNHDA and CDR2 is SQIVND (reference sequence). The CDR3 loop spans 13 amino acids. The ends lost 4 bases at V and 8 bases at J; junction bases unmatched: 3. CDR3 nucleotides: TGTGCCAGTAGTACGGGACAGGGGACTACGCAGTATTTT. Translating gives CASSTGQGTTQYF.

The rearrangement uses TRBV12-3 or TRBV12-4 and TRBJ1-5; no clear D. V gave up 6 bases and J gave up 5 bases, with 8 bases separating them. The length of the CDR3 is 12 residues. The CDR3 is CASRLGDQPQHF. The CDR3 region has the DNA TGTGCCAGCAGGCTCGGAGATCAGCCCCAGCATTTT.

V usage is TRBV27 and J usage is TRBJ2-7; 15 bases fit TRBD2. The V gene end was trimmed by 6 bases and the J gene end by 5 bases; junction bases not matched to a gene: 8. In germline, CDR1 is MNHEY, CDR2 SMNVEV (reference sequence). This CDR3 region has 16 residues. CDR3 coding DNA: TGTGCCAGCAGACCAGGACTAGCGGGAGGGTACGACGAGCAGTACTTC. Its protein is CASRPGLAGGYDEQYF.

This sequence joins TRBV5-4 and TRBJ2-5; 11 positions match TRBD2. The CDR3 runs to 15 residues. The germline V gene encodes CDR1 SGHNT and CDR2 YYREEE (reference sequence). V was clipped by 3 bases and J by 6 bases; unmatched bases: 7. CDR3 nucleotides: TGTGCCAGCAGCTCTACTAGCGGGAGAGGAAAGACCCAGTACTTC. This gives the protein CASSSTSGRGKTQYF.

This chain connects TRBV3-1 (or the pseudogene TRBV3-2) to TRBJ2-4, with unresolved D. This CDR3 comprises 17 residues. Germline assignment: CDR1 LGHDT and CDR2 YNNKEL (reference sequence). V lost 5 bases to trimming and J lost 0 bases, with 17 bases between them. The CDR3: CASSSHPLRLAKNIQYF. In nucleotides, the CDR3 is TGTGCCAGCAGCTCTCATCCCTTGCGCCTAGCCAAAAACATTCAGTACTTC.

There are a few counts of this clone. The genes are TRBV21-1 and TRBJ2-1; the table assigns TRBD2, which was not confirmed against the DNA. TRBV21-1 is labeled a pseudogene. The CDR3 totals 18 residues. This chain's CDR3 is CASSLEGLAGVSYNEQFF. The CDR3 region has the DNA TGTGCCAGCAGCCTCGAGGGACTAGCGGGAGTGAGCTACAATGAGCAGTTCTTC.

This clone was seen only once. The CDR3 is CATSTTGGQGGEKLFF. The DNA for the CDR3 is TGTGCCACCAGCACCACAGGGGGCCAGGGTGGCGAAAAACTGTTTTTT. The chain uses TRBV15 and TRBJ1-4; 9 bases agree with TRBD1. This CDR3 comprises 16 residues. Germline trimming cut 4 bases from V and 8 bases from J; bases unmatched to any gene: 11. CDR1 is LNHNV, CDR2 YYDKDF, per germline (reference sequence).

This chain joins TRBV12-5 and TRBJ2-2; TRBD1 aligns across 7 bases. Germline CDR1 is LGHNT and CDR2 is FRNRAP. J gave up 5 bases and V 1 base, and 4 bases lay outside the gene matches. This CDR3 spans 15 amino acids. Here the CDR3 reads CASGLDRGGTGELFF. CDR3 DNA sequence: TGTGCTAGTGGTTTGGACAGGGGCGGGACCGGGGAGCTGTTTTTT.

A single count supports this clone. The chain employs TRBV12-3 or TRBV12-4 and TRBJ1-6; TRBD1 is a possible D gene (6 bases). V was trimmed by 4 bases and J by 10 bases, leaving 11 bases between them. The CDR3 has 13 residues. CDR3 sequence: CASSSQGRSPLHF. The CDR3, as DNA: TGTGCCAGCAGTTCCCAGGGGCGGTCACCCCTCCACTTT.

V is TRBV14 and J is TRBJ2-1, with 7 bases identical to TRBD2. After removal of 0 bases from V and 9 bases from J, the junction contained 2 bases not matched to a gene. This CDR3 spans 13 amino acids. Per germline, CDR1 SGHDN and CDR2 FVKESK. CDR3 region: CASSQDRGGEQFF. The CDR3 nucleotides are TGTGCCAGCAGCCAAGACCGCGGGGGTGAGCAGTTCTTC. Drawing the rest from reference TRBV14 and TRBJ2-1, the complete variable domain is EAGVTQFPSHSVIEKGQTVTLRCDPISGHDNLYWYRRVMGKEIKFLLHFVKESKQDESGMPNNRFLAERTGGTYSTLKVQPAELEDSGVYFCASSQDRGGEQFFGPGTRLTVL.

V and J are TRBV5-1 and TRBJ1-1; D perhaps matches TRBD1 (6 bases). From germline, CDR1 is SGHRS and CDR2 YFSETQ. There are 16 residues in the CDR3. Between the trimmed V and J ends, which lost 4 bases and 3 bases, there was a span of 19 bases. The CDR3 DNA reads TGCGCCAGCAGCAACCCTAGGGGGGGGCTGGACACTGAAGCTTTCTTT. Translated, it gives CASSNPRGGLDTEAFF. Using reference TRBV5-1 and TRBJ1-1 for the parts outside the CDR3, the full variable domain is KAGVTQTPRYLIKTRGQQVTLSCSPISGHRSVSWYQQTPGQGLQFLFEYFSETQRNKGNFPGRFSGRQFSNSRSEMNVSTLELGDSALYLCASSNPRGGLDTEAFFGQGTRLTVV.

As DNA, the CDR3 is TGTGCCAGCAGTTCCTACCCCGGGACACTTGGCACTGAAGCTTTCTTT. Translation: CASSSYPGTLGTEAFF. This chain links TRBV6-2 or TRBV6-3 with TRBJ1-1; tentative D call: TRBD1 (6 bases). Germline V gene lookup returns CDR1 MNHEY and CDR2 SVGEGT. V gave up 4 bases and J gave up 4 bases, with 19 bases separating them. The CDR3 length is 16 residues.